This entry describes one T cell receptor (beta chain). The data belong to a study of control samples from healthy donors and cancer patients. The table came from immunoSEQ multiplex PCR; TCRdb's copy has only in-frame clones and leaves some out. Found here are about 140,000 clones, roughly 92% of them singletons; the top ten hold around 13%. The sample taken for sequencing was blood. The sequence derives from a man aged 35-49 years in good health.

The CDR3 loop is CASSLFGSTRDYGYTF. CDR3 coding DNA: TGTGCCAGCAGCTTATTTGGTAGTACAAGAGACTATGGCTACACCTTC. J is TRBJ1-2 and V is TRBV7-3; no clear D. There are 16 residues in the CDR3. Germline-derived CDR1 and CDR2 are SGHTA and FQGTGA. Trimming left V 2 bases short and J 3 bases short, with 16 bases between. The variable domain in full, with the rest retrieved from reference TRBV7-3 and TRBJ1-2, is GAGVSQTPSNKVTEKGKYVELRCDPISGHTALYWYRQSLGQGPEFLIYFQGTGAADDSGLPNDRFFAVRPEGSVSTLKIQRTERGDSAVYLCASSLFGSTRDYGYTFGSGTRLTVV.